These 29 T cell receptor beta chains share one sample of origin, sequenced in a study of beta chain features in type 1 diabetes listed by TCRdb under 2018. The full study reports these points: In all four CD4+ subsets, TCRB CDR3 length was moderately but significantly shorter in type 1 diabetes patients.

The protocol used for the library was the immunoSEQ multiplex PCR assay. All of the isolated RNA was reverse transcribed with the High Capacity cDNA Reverse Transcription Kit, so expressed TCRB transcripts were sequenced. TCRdb took this table from immuneACCESS and kept in-frame rearrangements with V and J called. Such tables lack part of the clones; where checked against another copy, unresolved V genes explain under half of the gap, and the rest is unexplained. This sample gives about 710,000 clones in total; around 15% of them show up just once. 0.03% to 0.045% of the sample lies in the top ten. For these TCRs, the target antigens are not known. Specimen: naive CD4+ T cells from blood. This specimen's cell subset or site label, per the study, means: true naive CD4+ T cells. Every receptor here comes from a man aged 18 to 30 with type 1 diabetes.

This clone was detected only a few times. The chain links TRBV5-6 to TRBJ2-3; 7 positions agree with TRBD1. Germline CDR1 and CDR2: SGHDT and YYEEEE. Germline trimming cut 5 bases from V and 0 bases from J; bases unmatched to any gene: 3. This CDR3 contains 14 residues. As DNA, the CDR3 is TGTGCCAGCAGGGGGACAGCCAGCACAGATACGCAGTATTTT. This translates into CASRGTASTDTQYF.

This clone was detected a few times. This chain uses TRBV2 with TRBJ2-2, with 10 bases aligning to TRBD1. With 6 bases clipped from V and 3 bases from J, the junction kept 4 bases outside the gene matches. The CDR3 covers 15 residues. Germline V lookup: CDR1 SNHLY, CDR2 FYNNEI. CDR3 sequence reads: CASSGGQGYTGELFF. CDR3 nucleotide sequence: TGTGCCAGCAGCGGGGGACAGGGGTACACCGGGGAGCTGTTTTTT.

The chain recombines TRBV5-1 with TRBJ2-1; D might be TRBD2 (5 bases). This CDR3 spans 14 amino acids. V was shortened by 4 bases and J by 6 bases, with 14 bases between the two germline ends. Germline V gene data show CDR1 as SGHRS and CDR2 as YFSETQ. CDR3 region: CASSLTRRANEQFF. The CDR3 DNA reads as TGCGCCAGCAGCCTTACCCGGCGGGCCAATGAGCAGTTCTTC.

V is TRBV19 and J is TRBJ1-5; D unresolved. V dropped 7 bases and J dropped 0 bases, with 4 bases sitting between them. The germline gives CDR1 LNHDA, CDR2 SQIVND (reference sequence). The CDR3 covers 12 residues. CDR3 protein: CASTVSNQPQHF. CDR3 DNA sequence: TGTGCCAGTACTGTTAGCAATCAGCCCCAGCATTTT.

This chain's CDR3 is CASSIGPPARANEKLFF. CDR3 nucleotide sequence: TGTGCCAGCAGCATCGGGCCCCCAGCGAGAGCTAATGAAAAACTGTTTTTT. J is TRBJ1-4 and V is TRBV9, with D uncertain. This CDR3 contains 17 residues. V was clipped by 4 bases and J by 3 bases, with 19 bases between them. Germline V gene data show CDR1 as SGDLS and CDR2 as YYNGEE.

This clone was seen only a few times. This chain connects TRBV10-3 to TRBJ2-1; D not resolved. V lost 0 bases to trimming and J lost 1 base, with 7 bases between them. The CDR3 has 15 residues. Per the germline V gene, CDR1 is ENHRY and CDR2 is SYGVKD. CDR3 sequence: CAISESRVSYNEQFF. The CDR3 coding sequence is TGTGCCATCAGTGAGTCTCGAGTGTCCTACAATGAGCAGTTCTTC.

As concerns this clone: The junction shows a germline mismatch at one end, possibly a read error. V is TRBV7-2 and J is TRBJ1-1; unclear D gene. CDR1 and CDR2 from the germline V gene are SGHTA and FQGNSA. The CDR3 runs to 12 residues. The CDR3 nucleotides are TGTGCCAGCAGCCTCCTCGACGGATTTCGCCTCTTT. Translated: CASSLLDGFRLF.

V is TRBV27 and J is TRBJ2-6; no firm D call. The germline V gene encodes CDR1 MNHEY and CDR2 SMNVEV (reference sequence). The CDR3 runs to 15 residues. V dropped 3 bases and J dropped 1 base, with 7 bases sitting between them. The DNA for the CDR3 is TGTGCCAGCAGTTTTGTAGGGTCTGGGGCCAACGTCCTGACTTTC. Amino acid sequence: CASSFVGSGANVLTF.

In this sample, this clone turned up a few times. The genes are TRBV5-1 and TRBJ1-3; D remains unclear. V gave up 3 bases and J gave up 0 bases, with 16 bases separating them. This CDR3 is 17 amino acids long. Germline CDR1 and CDR2: SGHRS and YFSETQ. The CDR3 DNA is TGCGCCAGCAGCTCCTCCGATATCAGCAGCTCTGGAAACACCATATATTTT. It codes for CASSSSDISSSGNTIYF.

The chain has TRBV5-6 and TRBJ2-7; a possible D gene is TRBD2 (6 bases). The CDR3 is 11 amino acids. V lost 5 bases, J lost 4 bases, and 7 bases lay in between. The germline gives CDR1 SGHDT, CDR2 YYEEEE. The CDR3 region has the DNA TGTGCCAGCAGTGGAGGGTACGAGCAGTACTTC. Translation: CASSGGYEQYF.

The sample holds a few counts of this clone. This chain links TRBV30 with TRBJ1-1; TRBD1 might be the D (6 bases). The CDR3 spans 12 residues. Looked up from germline, CDR1 is GTSNPN and CDR2 is SVGIG (reference sequence). CDR3 in amino acids: CAQPGAVTEAFF. CDR3 nucleotide sequence: TGTGCGCAACCGGGGGCAGTTACTGAAGCTTTCTTT.

The genes are TRBV25-1 and TRBJ1-3; D remains unclear. CDR3 length: 15 amino acids. Trimming stripped 2 bases from V and 1 base from J, with 9 bases between. CDR1 is MGHDK and CDR2 is SYGVNS in the germline V gene. In DNA, the CDR3 is TGTGCCAGCAGTGAACCTAGAGGATCTGGAAACACCATATATTTT. Its translation is CASSEPRGSGNTIYF.

Only a few counts were recorded for this clone. The V gene is TRBV5-1, the J gene TRBJ1-5, with D unclear. This CDR3 has 18 amino acids. Germline CDR1 is SGHRS and CDR2 is YFSETQ. The V and J ends lost 0 bases and 1 base respectively, with 17 bases between them. CDR3 protein: CASSLALGKSASNQPQHF. DNA for the CDR3: TGCGCCAGCAGCTTGGCTCTGGGAAAGTCCGCCAGCAATCAGCCCCAGCATTTT.

This chain joins TRBV2 and TRBJ2-5; maybe TRBD1 (5 bases). The CDR3 is 14 residues long. Germline V gene lookup returns CDR1 SNHLY and CDR2 FYNNEI. Trimming shortened V by 2 bases and J by 2 bases, and 9 bases separated the two germline ends. The CDR3 loop reads CASSELTEQETQYF. In nucleotides, the CDR3 is TGTGCCAGCAGTGAATTGACAGAGCAAGAGACCCAGTACTTC.

This clone was observed a few times. The genes are TRBV19 and TRBJ2-1; D is unclear. The V gene lost 3 bases and the J gene lost 2 bases, with 11 bases spanning the gap. Germline V gene data show CDR1 as LNHDA and CDR2 as SQIVND (reference sequence). The CDR3 covers 15 residues. CDR3 DNA: TGTGCCAGTAGTATCGACCTATCGACCTACAATGAGCAGTTCTTC. This encodes CASSIDLSTYNEQFF.

The chain employs TRBV5-1 and TRBJ2-1; D is ambiguous. This CDR3 has 12 amino acids. V lost 5 bases, J lost 8 bases, and 11 bases lay in between. CDR1 is SGHRS and CDR2 is YFSETQ in the germline V gene. The CDR3 here is CASSRASDEQFF. The CDR3 DNA reads TGCGCCAGCAGTCGGGCCTCGGATGAGCAGTTCTTC.

The V gene is TRBV5-1, the J gene TRBJ2-4; D is undetermined. Trimming took off 3 bases at V and 5 bases at J, with 3 bases between the two ends. CDR3 size: 11 residues. Germline CDR1 is SGHRS and CDR2 is YFSETQ. The CDR3 is CASSSENIQYF. The CDR3 DNA follows: TGCGCCAGCAGCTCAGAAAACATTCAGTACTTC. The full variable domain, its missing parts supplied by reference TRBV5-1 and TRBJ2-4, is KAGVTQTPRYLIKTRGQQVTLSCSPISGHRSVSWYQQTPGQGLQFLFEYFSETQRNKGNFPGRFSGRQFSNSRSEMNVSTLELGDSALYLCASSSENIQYFGAGTRLSVL.

This clone has only a few counts. V and J are TRBV2 and TRBJ2-1, with TRBD2 identical over 12 bases. Germline V gene lookup returns CDR1 SNHLY and CDR2 FYNNEI. The CDR3 extends over 18 amino acids. Germline trimming cut 6 bases from V and 7 bases from J; bases unmatched to any gene: 16. The DNA for the CDR3 is TGTGCCAGCAGCCGACGGCTAGCGGGAGGGCCGATCCATAATGAGCAGTTCTTC. Translation: CASSRRLAGGPIHNEQFF.

This chain uses TRBV7-2 with TRBJ2-5, with TRBD2 identical over 10 bases. CDR1 is SGHTA, CDR2 FQGNSA, per germline. The CDR3 is 16 amino acids. The junction had 9 bases not matched to a gene; V was cut back by 3 bases and J by 5 bases. CDR3 loop: CASSLPSGGWGETQYF. In DNA, the CDR3 is TGTGCCAGCAGCTTGCCTAGCGGGGGCTGGGGGGAGACCCAGTACTTC.

The genes are TRBV29-1 and TRBJ1-2; D is uncertain. The germline CDR1 and CDR2 sequences are SQVTM and ANQGSEA. CDR3 length equals 12 residues. Trimming pared 6 bases from V and 4 bases from J, leaving 12 bases between. This CDR3 is CSVRRQPYGYTF. The CDR3 DNA sequence: TGCAGCGTCCGCCGGCAGCCCTATGGCTACACCTTC.

This clone was found a few times. The chain recombines TRBV7-2 with TRBJ1-6; TRBD1 might be the D (5 bases). Per germline, CDR1 SGHTA and CDR2 FQGNSA. The V end lost 1 base, the J end lost 11 bases, and 15 bases lay between the germline ends. This CDR3 contains 15 residues. As DNA, the CDR3 is TGTGCCAGCAGCTTAGTGGCAGGGAGCAGCGCACCCCTCCACTTT. Translated, it gives CASSLVAGSSAPLHF.

The V call is TRBV5-1, the J call TRBJ2-7, with a possible D match to TRBD1 (6 bases). Germline V gene sequence: CDR1 SGHRS, CDR2 YFSETQ. Trimming removed 1 base from V and 2 bases from J, with 7 bases in between. The CDR3 has 13 residues. For the CDR3, the DNA is TGCGCCAGCAGCTTGAGACAGGCCTACGAGCAGTACTTC. Its protein is CASSLRQAYEQYF.

The chain employs TRBV4-2 and TRBJ1-4, with D uncertain. This CDR3 contains 15 residues. V was clipped by 0 bases and J by 4 bases, with 9 bases between them. CDR1 is LGHNA and CDR2 is YNFKEQ in the germline V gene. CDR3 sequence (DNA): TGTGCCAGCAGCCAAGACAGGCCTGGTAATGAAAAACTGTTTTTT. Encoded protein: CASSQDRPGNEKLFF.

This clone was counted only a few times. The chain carries TRBV29-1 and TRBJ2-1; D is possibly TRBD1 (6 bases). CDR1 and CDR2 from the germline V gene are SQVTM and ANQGSEA. The CDR3 runs 14 residues. The V end lost 5 bases, the J end lost 7 bases, and 18 bases lay between the germline ends. DNA of the CDR3: TGCAGCGTTCTACCAGAACAAAGGGGGAATGAGCAGTTCTTC. Translating gives CSVLPEQRGNEQFF.

This chain joins TRBV10-3 and TRBJ2-1; D is possibly TRBD1 (6 bases). The CDR3 sequence is 16 residues long. Trimming removed 2 bases at V and 7 bases at J, with 18 bases between. Germline V gives CDR1 ENHRY, CDR2 SYGVKD. Here the CDR3 DNA reads TGTGCCATCAGTGAGGGCACAGGGAGTTCAGGTAATGAGCAGTTCTTC. Protein product: CAISEGTGSSGNEQFF.

This clone has only a few counts. This chain connects TRBV9 to TRBJ2-5; TRBD2 agrees at 9 bases. The CDR3 is 16 residues long. Germline V gene data show CDR1 as SGDLS and CDR2 as YYNGEE. V lost 0 bases, J lost 5 bases, and 8 bases stayed unmatched. The CDR3 spells CASSVGAGGPGETQYF. CDR3 DNA sequence: TGTGCCAGCAGCGTAGGCGCGGGGGGGCCAGGGGAGACCCAGTACTTC.

The chain joins TRBV30 to TRBJ2-1; D unresolved. V dropped 2 bases and J dropped 9 bases, with 14 bases sitting between them. The CDR3 is 13 residues long. CDR1 and CDR2 from the germline V gene are GTSNPN and SVGIG (reference sequence). CDR3 sequence (DNA): TGTGCCTGGAGTCGTCCGAGGACGGGTGAGCAGTTCTTC. Amino acid sequence: CAWSRPRTGEQFF.

This clone was observed a few times. The DNA for the CDR3 is TGCGCCAGCAGCCAAATGGGAATCTACCAAGAGACCCAGTACTTC. Its protein product is CASSQMGIYQETQYF. The chain recombines TRBV4-3 with TRBJ2-5; D gene unclear. Germline V gene data show CDR1 as LGHNA and CDR2 as YSLEER. The CDR3 contains 15 residues. V lost 2 bases and J 0 bases, leaving 10 bases between the germline ends.

This clone was seen a handful of times. The V call is TRBV7-2, the J call TRBJ1-3; D gene uncertain. Germline CDR1 and CDR2: SGHTA and FQGNSA. The CDR3 sequence is 15 residues long. V dropped 5 bases and J dropped 0 bases, with 11 bases sitting between them. The CDR3 coding sequence is TGTGCCAGCAGCCGAGCCCCGATCTCTGGAAACACCATATATTTT. Translated: CASSRAPISGNTIYF.